Listed below are T cell receptor beta chains from one sample, sequenced in a study of T cells after yellow fever vaccination. TCRdb re-analysed the 5' RACE reads in MiXCR, keeping a single row per CDR3 protein. In the table there are roughly 190,000 distinct CDR3 sequences, approximately 11% of which are singletons. Sample: CD8+ T cells sorted from PBMCs, taken 15 days after the yellow fever booster vaccination. These receptors were obtained from a man younger than 35 who received the YFV17D yellow fever vaccine. Each CDR3 is given with its conserved first and last residue. Fields, in order: clone size, J gene, D gene, V gene, CDR3 DNA, CDR3 protein. The D gene is left open where the match is weak. Only part of the rows carry a size: once, few, many, or a class if the clone is expanded.

size: few
J: TRBJ2-2
D: TRBD1
V: TRBV4-1
DNA: TGCGCCAGCAGCCAGCTAGGGGACAGGGGAGGGACCGGGGAGCTGTTTTTT
CDR3: CASSQLGDRGGTGELFF

size: few
J: TRBJ2-7
D: NA
V: TRBV4-1
DNA: TGCGCCAGCAGCCCCAACTTGGGGGGACTTAGGGAGCAGTACTTC
CDR3: CASSPNLGGLREQYF

size: many
J: TRBJ2-5
D: TRBD1
V: TRBV7-6
DNA: TGTGCCAGCAGCTTAGCAATGGGACAGGGAATAGAGACCCAGTACTTC
CDR3: CASSLAMGQGIETQYF

size: NA
J: TRBJ2-7
D: NA
V: TRBV7-2
DNA: TGTGCCAGCAGCTTGAACAGTGGCTACGAGCAGTACTTC
CDR3: CASSLNSGYEQYF

size: NA
J: TRBJ2-3
D: NA
V: TRBV20-1
DNA: TGCAGTGCTAGCTTCCCGGGCGGGGCGAGCGGCACAGATACGCAGTATTTT
CDR3: CSASFPGGASGTDTQYF

size: few
J: TRBJ1-1
D: NA
V: TRBV29-1
DNA: TGCAGCGTTGAAGGCTCGGACGAAGCTTTCTTT
CDR3: CSVEGSDEAFF

size: many
J: TRBJ2-3
D: TRBD2
V: TRBV7-9
DNA: TGTGCCAGCATCATCGGAATTAGCGGGGGAGTCACAGATACGCAGTATTTT
CDR3: CASIIGISGGVTDTQYF

size: NA
J: TRBJ1-1
D: NA
V: TRBV11-2
DNA: TGTGCCAGCAGCTCACAGGGTTTTGGAGCTTTCTTT
CDR3: CASSSQGFGAFF

size: NA
J: TRBJ2-7
D: NA
V: TRBV27
DNA: TGTGCCAGCAGTTTATCGAGCCAGGGATCCTCCGAGCAGTACTTC
CDR3: CASSLSSQGSSEQYF

size: few
J: TRBJ2-1
D: NA
V: TRBV4-1
DNA: TGCGCCAGCAGCCAAGATGGCGGGGGCCCAAATGAGCAGTTCTTC
CDR3: CASSQDGGGPNEQFF

size: NA
J: TRBJ2-7
D: NA
V: TRBV9
DNA: TGTGCCACCCCATCGAGGCGGGGACCCACCTACGAGCAGTACTTC
CDR3: CATPSRRGPTYEQYF

size: NA
J: TRBJ2-1
D: TRBD2
V: TRBV30
DNA: TGTGCCTGGAGTGGGGCGGGGGGGCCAGGTGAGCAGTTCTTC
CDR3: CAWSGAGGPGEQFF

size: few
J: TRBJ2-5
D: TRBD1
V: TRBV9
DNA: TGTGCCAGCCGCCCAGGACAGGGAGGCGGGGAGACCCAGTACTTC
CDR3: CASRPGQGGGETQYF

size: few
J: TRBJ2-2
D: TRBD2
V: TRBV28
DNA: TGTGCCAGCAGCCCCCACCCCGGGACTAGCGGCACCGGGGAGCTGTTTTTT
CDR3: CASSPHPGTSGTGELFF

size: few
J: TRBJ2-1
D: NA
V: TRBV9
DNA: TGTGCCAGCAGCGTAGTGGGGGGGCCCTCCTACAATGAGCAGTTCTTC
CDR3: CASSVVGGPSYNEQFF

size: NA
J: TRBJ1-1
D: NA
V: TRBV20-1
DNA: TGCAGTGCCTCCATATCGGACACTGAAGCTTTCTTT
CDR3: CSASISDTEAFF

size: NA
J: TRBJ2-3
D: TRBD1
V: TRBV12-3/TRBV12-4
DNA: TGTGCCAGCAGTTTTGGACAGGGGTCAACCACAGATACGCAGTATTTT
CDR3: CASSFGQGSTTDTQYF

size: few
J: TRBJ2-7
D: NA
V: TRBV7-9
DNA: TGTGCCAGCAGCTTATCCGTCAGACCCTACGAGCAGTACTTC
CDR3: CASSLSVRPYEQYF

size: NA
J: TRBJ1-2
D: NA
V: TRBV5-1
DNA: TGCGCCAGCAGCTTGGCTTTGCTAGGAGGCTACACCTTC
CDR3: CASSLALLGGYTF

size: NA
J: TRBJ1-3
D: NA
V: TRBV6-6
DNA: TGTGCCAGCAGCCCACCTCGGGGCCCATCCCCTGGAAACACCATATATTTT
CDR3: CASSPPRGPSPGNTIYF

size: NA
J: TRBJ1-5
D: NA
V: TRBV15
DNA: TGTGCCACCAGCCGCCGAGGATTCAATCAGCCCCAGCATTTT
CDR3: CATSRRGFNQPQHF

size: NA
J: TRBJ2-3
D: NA
V: TRBV7-9
DNA: TGTGCCAGCAGCCTACCGTGGACAGCGGCAGATACGCAGTATTTT
CDR3: CASSLPWTAADTQYF

size: few
J: TRBJ2-5
D: NA
V: TRBV9
DNA: TGTGCCAGCAGCGGGGGAACTTATGAAGGGGAGACCCAGTACTTC
CDR3: CASSGGTYEGETQYF

size: NA
J: TRBJ1-1
D: NA
V: TRBV5-1
DNA: TGCGCCAGCAGCTTGCGGGGCAAGAACACTGAAGCTTTCTTT
CDR3: CASSLRGKNTEAFF

size: NA
J: TRBJ1-5
D: NA
V: TRBV9
DNA: TGTGCCAGCAGCCCTCAGGGATTTCGCAATCAGCCCCAGCATTTT
CDR3: CASSPQGFRNQPQHF

size: many
J: TRBJ2-7
D: NA
V: TRBV12-3/TRBV12-4
DNA: TGTGCCAGCCGAGGGGGAAGCTCCTACGAGCAGTACTTC
CDR3: CASRGGSSYEQYF

size: NA
J: TRBJ2-7
D: TRBD1
V: TRBV7-9
DNA: TGTGCCAGCAGCACCCAAATGGGACAGCAGTACGAGCAGTACTTC
CDR3: CASSTQMGQQYEQYF

size: few
J: TRBJ2-1
D: TRBD2
V: TRBV6-5
DNA: TGTGCCAGCAGTTACGGGGCGGGAGACGATTACAATGAGCAGTTCTTC
CDR3: CASSYGAGDDYNEQFF

size: few
J: TRBJ2-5
D: NA
V: TRBV7-2
DNA: TGTGCCAGCAGCTCAGAGGGGTTTCAAGAGACCCAGTACTTC
CDR3: CASSSEGFQETQYF

size: NA
J: TRBJ2-5
D: NA
V: TRBV4-1
DNA: TGCGCCAGCAGCCAAGGTCCTAGCGTAATCCAGACCCAGTACTTC
CDR3: CASSQGPSVIQTQYF

size: NA
J: TRBJ2-3
D: TRBD2
V: TRBV30
DNA: TGTGCCTGGAGCGGGGGGAGATCTAGCACAGATACGCAGTATTTT
CDR3: CAWSGGRSSTDTQYF

size: NA
J: TRBJ2-1
D: NA
V: TRBV5-1
DNA: TGCGCCAGCAGCTTGGAGACGGGGGACCTAGATGAGCAGTTCTTC
CDR3: CASSLETGDLDEQFF

size: NA
J: TRBJ1-1
D: TRBD1
V: TRBV13
DNA: TGTGCCAGCAGCTCGACAGGGGGCTACACTGAAGCTTTCTTT
CDR3: CASSSTGGYTEAFF

size: few
J: TRBJ2-1
D: NA
V: TRBV29-1
DNA: TGCAGCGTGCGACAGGCCCAGCGGTACAATGAGCAGTTCTTC
CDR3: CSVRQAQRYNEQFF

size: few
J: TRBJ1-5
D: NA
V: TRBV15
DNA: TGTGCCACCAGCAGAGAGGAAACAGAGGATCAGCCCCAGCATTTT
CDR3: CATSREETEDQPQHF

size: NA
J: TRBJ1-2
D: NA
V: TRBV6-6
DNA: TGTGCCAGCCGCCCCAGAGCTAACTATGGCTACACCTTC
CDR3: CASRPRANYGYTF

size: few
J: TRBJ2-7
D: NA
V: TRBV19
DNA: TGTGCCAGTAGTATGTCCGGTTACGAGCAGTACTTC
CDR3: CASSMSGYEQYF

size: NA
J: TRBJ1-1
D: NA
V: TRBV29-1
DNA: TGCAGCGTCCGATGGGTTGAGGCTGAAGCTTTCTTT
CDR3: CSVRWVEAEAFF

size: NA
J: TRBJ1-5
D: TRBD1
V: TRBV27
DNA: TGTGCCAGCAGTTCAGACAGGGCTTACCAGCCCCAGCATTTT
CDR3: CASSSDRAYQPQHF

size: NA
J: TRBJ1-1
D: TRBD1
V: TRBV6-6
DNA: TGTGCCAGCAGTTACTTCCTACAGGGGGCCTCGGGCACTGAAGCTTTCTTT
CDR3: CASSYFLQGASGTEAFF

size: few
J: TRBJ2-5
D: NA
V: TRBV19
DNA: TGTGCCAGTAGTAGAAGACGCCTCCAAAAGACCCAGTACTTC
CDR3: CASSRRRLQKTQYF

size: few
J: TRBJ2-2
D: TRBD2
V: TRBV7-6
DNA: TGTGCCAGCAGCCAGGGACTAGCGGGCACCGGGGAGCTGTTTTTT
CDR3: CASSQGLAGTGELFF

size: NA
J: TRBJ2-1
D: NA
V: TRBV2
DNA: TGTGCCAGCAGTGAGGGGGGGCCCTCTTACAATGAGCAGTTCTTC
CDR3: CASSEGGPSYNEQFF

size: NA
J: TRBJ2-6
D: NA
V: TRBV21-1
DNA: TGTGCCAGCAGCAAAACCCTTGGGACTTCTGGGGCCAACGTCCTGACTTTC
CDR3: CASSKTLGTSGANVLTF

size: few
J: TRBJ2-1
D: NA
V: TRBV15
DNA: TGTGCCACCAGCAGAGGTTTTCTTGGGGGATCGGCCTACAATGAGCAGTTCTTC
CDR3: CATSRGFLGGSAYNEQFF

size: many
J: TRBJ1-5
D: NA
V: TRBV7-8
DNA: TGTGCCAGCAGCGGAGGGTCCGCCCGTTTCAATCAGCCCCAGCATTTT
CDR3: CASSGGSARFNQPQHF

size: many
J: TRBJ2-2
D: NA
V: TRBV12-5
DNA: TGTGCTAGTGCCATTCGTTCCGGGGAGCTGTTTTTT
CDR3: CASAIRSGELFF

size: few
J: TRBJ2-2
D: NA
V: TRBV12-3/TRBV12-4
DNA: TGTGCCATCCGACAGGAGGATGCCGGGGAGCTGTTTTTT
CDR3: CAIRQEDAGELFF

size: few
J: TRBJ1-5
D: NA
V: TRBV10-3
DNA: TGTGCCATCAGCAGCACAGGGTTTGGCAATCAGCCCCAGCATTTT
CDR3: CAISSTGFGNQPQHF

size: NA
J: TRBJ2-7
D: TRBD2
V: TRBV5-1
DNA: TGCGCCAGCAGCTTGTGGGGGGGGTACGAGCAGTACTTC
CDR3: CASSLWGGYEQYF

size: many
J: TRBJ2-4
D: NA
V: TRBV29-1
DNA: TGCAGCGTTGAAGATGGGGGCAAAAACATTCAGTACTTC
CDR3: CSVEDGGKNIQYF

size: NA
J: TRBJ1-6
D: TRBD1
V: TRBV6-5
DNA: TGTGCCAGCACCCTGGGGACAGGCATCAATTCACCCCTCCACTTT
CDR3: CASTLGTGINSPLHF

size: few
J: TRBJ1-4
D: NA
V: TRBV6-2/TRBV6-3
DNA: TGTGCCAGCAGTTACGACGCTAATGAAAAGCTGTTTTTT
CDR3: CASSYDANEKLFF

size: NA
J: TRBJ1-5
D: NA
V: TRBV5-1
DNA: TGCGCCAGCAGTGGCCGCGCGGGGAGCAATCAGCCCCAGCATTTT
CDR3: CASSGRAGSNQPQHF